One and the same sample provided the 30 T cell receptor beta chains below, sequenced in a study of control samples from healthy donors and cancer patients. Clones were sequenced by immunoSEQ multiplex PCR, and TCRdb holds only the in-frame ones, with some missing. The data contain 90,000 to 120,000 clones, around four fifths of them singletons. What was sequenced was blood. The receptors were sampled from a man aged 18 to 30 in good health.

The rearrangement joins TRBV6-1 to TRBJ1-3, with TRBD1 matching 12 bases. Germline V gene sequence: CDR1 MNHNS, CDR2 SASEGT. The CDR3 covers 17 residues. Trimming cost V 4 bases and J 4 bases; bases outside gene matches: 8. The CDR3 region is CASSARGQGALGNTIYF. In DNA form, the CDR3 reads TGTGCCAGCAGTGCCCGGGGACAGGGGGCTCTGGGAAACACCATATATTTT.

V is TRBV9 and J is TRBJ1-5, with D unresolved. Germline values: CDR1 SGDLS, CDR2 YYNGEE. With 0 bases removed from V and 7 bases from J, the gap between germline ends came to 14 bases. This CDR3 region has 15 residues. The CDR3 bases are TGTGCCAGCAGCGTAGGTGTCACGCCCGGCCAGCCCCAGCATTTT. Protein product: CASSVGVTPGQPQHF.

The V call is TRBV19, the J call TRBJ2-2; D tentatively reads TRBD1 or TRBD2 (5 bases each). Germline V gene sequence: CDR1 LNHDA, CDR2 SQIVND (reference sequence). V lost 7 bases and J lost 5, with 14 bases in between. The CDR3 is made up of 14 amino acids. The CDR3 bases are TGTGCCAGTACCCCGGGGTGGGGGACCGGGGAGCTGTTTTTT. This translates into CASTPGWGTGELFF.

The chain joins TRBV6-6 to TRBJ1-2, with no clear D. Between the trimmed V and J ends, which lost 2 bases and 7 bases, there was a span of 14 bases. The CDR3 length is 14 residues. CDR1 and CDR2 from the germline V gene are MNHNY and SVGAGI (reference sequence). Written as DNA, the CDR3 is TGTGCCAGCAGTTACATGCAGTTGGCAGGTGGCTACACCTTC. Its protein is CASSYMQLAGGYTF.

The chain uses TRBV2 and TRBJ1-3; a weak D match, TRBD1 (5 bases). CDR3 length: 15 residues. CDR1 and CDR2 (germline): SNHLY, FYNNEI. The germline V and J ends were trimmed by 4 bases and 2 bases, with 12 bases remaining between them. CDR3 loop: CASSVGAGAGNTIYF. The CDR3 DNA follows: TGTGCCAGCAGTGTAGGGGCCGGGGCTGGAAACACCATATATTTT.

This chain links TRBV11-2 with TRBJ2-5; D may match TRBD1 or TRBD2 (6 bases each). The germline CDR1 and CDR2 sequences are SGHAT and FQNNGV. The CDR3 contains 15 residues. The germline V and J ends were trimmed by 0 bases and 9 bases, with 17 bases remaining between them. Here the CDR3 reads CASSLDVGGKESQYF. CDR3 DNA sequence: TGTGCCAGCAGCTTAGATGTAGGGGGGAAGGAGTCCCAGTACTTC.

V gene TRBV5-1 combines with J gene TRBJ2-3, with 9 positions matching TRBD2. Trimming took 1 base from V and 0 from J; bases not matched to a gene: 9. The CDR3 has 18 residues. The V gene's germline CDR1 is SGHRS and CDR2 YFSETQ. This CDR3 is CASSLKPTTSGSTDTQYF. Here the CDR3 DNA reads TGCGCCAGCAGCTTGAAGCCCACGACTAGCGGAAGCACAGATACGCAGTATTTT.

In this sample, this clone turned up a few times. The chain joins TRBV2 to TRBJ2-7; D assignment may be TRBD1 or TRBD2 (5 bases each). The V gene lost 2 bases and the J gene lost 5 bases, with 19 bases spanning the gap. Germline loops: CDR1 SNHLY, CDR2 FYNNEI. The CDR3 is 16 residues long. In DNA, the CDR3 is TGTGCCAGCAGTGAACGACGACTCTACCGAGGGGACGAGCAGTACGTC. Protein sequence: CASSERRLYRGDEQYV.

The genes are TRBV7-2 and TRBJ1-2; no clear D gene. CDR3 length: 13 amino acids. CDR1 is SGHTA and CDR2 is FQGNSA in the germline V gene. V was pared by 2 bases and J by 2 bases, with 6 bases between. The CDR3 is CASSLNQNYGYTF. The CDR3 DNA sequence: TGTGCCAGCAGCTTAAACCAAAACTATGGCTACACCTTC. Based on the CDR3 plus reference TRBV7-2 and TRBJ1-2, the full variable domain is GAGVSQSPSNKVTEKGKDVELRCDPISGHTALYWYRQSLGQGLEFLIYFQGNSAPDKSGLPSDRFSAERTGGSVSTLTIQRTQQEDSAVYLCASSLNQNYGYTFGSGTRLTVV.

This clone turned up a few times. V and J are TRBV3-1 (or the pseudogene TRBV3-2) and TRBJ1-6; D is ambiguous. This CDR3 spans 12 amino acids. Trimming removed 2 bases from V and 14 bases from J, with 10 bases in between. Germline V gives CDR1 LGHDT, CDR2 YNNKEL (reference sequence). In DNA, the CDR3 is TGTGCCAGCAGCCAATCCCCTAGGTCCCTCCACTTT. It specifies CASSQSPRSLHF.

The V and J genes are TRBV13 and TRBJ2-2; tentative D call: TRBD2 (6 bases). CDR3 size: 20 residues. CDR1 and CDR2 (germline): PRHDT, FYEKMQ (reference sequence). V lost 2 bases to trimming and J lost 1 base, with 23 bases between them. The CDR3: CASSLLGIGPGLLNTGELFF. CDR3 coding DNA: TGTGCCAGCAGCTTATTGGGGATTGGTCCGGGACTTCTGAACACCGGGGAGCTGTTTTTT.

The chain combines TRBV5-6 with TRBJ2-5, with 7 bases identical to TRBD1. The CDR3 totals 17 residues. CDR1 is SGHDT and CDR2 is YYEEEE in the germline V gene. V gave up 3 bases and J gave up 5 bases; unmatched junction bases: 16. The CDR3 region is CASSSTMRQGSEETQYF. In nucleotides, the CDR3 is TGTGCCAGCAGCTCAACTATGAGACAGGGTAGCGAGGAGACCCAGTACTTC.

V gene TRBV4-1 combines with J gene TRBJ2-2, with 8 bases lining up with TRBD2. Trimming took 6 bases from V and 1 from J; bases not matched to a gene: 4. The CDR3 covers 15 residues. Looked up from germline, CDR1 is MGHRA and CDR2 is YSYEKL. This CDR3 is CASRHGTRNTGELFF. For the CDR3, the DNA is TGCGCCAGCAGGCATGGGACTAGGAACACCGGGGAGCTGTTTTTT.

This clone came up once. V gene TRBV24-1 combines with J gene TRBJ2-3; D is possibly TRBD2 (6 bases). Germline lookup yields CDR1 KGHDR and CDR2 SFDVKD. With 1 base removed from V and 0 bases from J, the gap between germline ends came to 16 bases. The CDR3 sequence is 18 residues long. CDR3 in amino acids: CATSDLRDSTLSTDTQYF. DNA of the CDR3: TGTGCCACCAGTGATTTAAGGGACTCCACCCTGAGCACAGATACGCAGTATTTT.

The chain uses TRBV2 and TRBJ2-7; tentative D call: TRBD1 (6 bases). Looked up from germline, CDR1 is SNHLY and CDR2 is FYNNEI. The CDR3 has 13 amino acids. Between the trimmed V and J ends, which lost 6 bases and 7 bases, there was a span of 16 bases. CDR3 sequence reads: CASRGAGLREQYV. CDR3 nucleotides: TGTGCCAGCAGGGGGGCGGGTCTTCGGGAGCAGTACGTC.

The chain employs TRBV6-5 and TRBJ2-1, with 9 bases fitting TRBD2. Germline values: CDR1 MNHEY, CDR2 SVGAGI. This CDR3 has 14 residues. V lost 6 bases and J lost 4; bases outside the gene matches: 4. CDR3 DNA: TGTGCCAGCAGGCGGGGGGGCGGGTACAATGAGCAGTTCTTC. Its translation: CASRRGGGYNEQFF.

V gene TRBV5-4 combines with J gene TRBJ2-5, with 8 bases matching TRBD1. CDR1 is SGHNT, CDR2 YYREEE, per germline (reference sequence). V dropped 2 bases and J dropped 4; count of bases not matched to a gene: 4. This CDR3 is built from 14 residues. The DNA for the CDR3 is TGTGCCAGCAGCTTAGCAGGGGGCGTAGAGACCCAGTACTTC. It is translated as CASSLAGGVETQYF.

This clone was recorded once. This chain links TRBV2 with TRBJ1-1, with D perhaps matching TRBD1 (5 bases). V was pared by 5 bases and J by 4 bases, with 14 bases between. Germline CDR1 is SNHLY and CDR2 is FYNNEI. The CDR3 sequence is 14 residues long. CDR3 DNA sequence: TGTGCCAGCAGTAGGTTCGGGGCCAGCACTGAAGCTTTCTTT. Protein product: CASSRFGASTEAFF.

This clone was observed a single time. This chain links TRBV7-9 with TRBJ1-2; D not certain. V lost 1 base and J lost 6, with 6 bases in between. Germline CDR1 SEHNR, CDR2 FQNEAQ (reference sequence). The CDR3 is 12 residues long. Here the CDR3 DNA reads TGTGCCAGCAGCTTAGGAGGGAATGGCTACACCTTC. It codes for CASSLGGNGYTF.

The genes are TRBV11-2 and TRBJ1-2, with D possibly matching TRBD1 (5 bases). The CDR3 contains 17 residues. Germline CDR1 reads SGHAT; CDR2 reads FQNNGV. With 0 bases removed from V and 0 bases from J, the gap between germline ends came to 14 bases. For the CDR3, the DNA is TGTGCCAGCAGCTTAGATAGGGTTTCGGGGCCTAACTATGGCTACACCTTC. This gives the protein CASSLDRVSGPNYGYTF.

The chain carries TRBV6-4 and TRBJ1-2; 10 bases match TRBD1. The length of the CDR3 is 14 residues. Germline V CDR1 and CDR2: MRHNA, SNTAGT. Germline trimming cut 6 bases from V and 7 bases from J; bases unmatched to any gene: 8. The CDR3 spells CASRETDRGLGYTF. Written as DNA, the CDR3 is TGTGCCAGCAGGGAAACAGACAGGGGGCTTGGCTACACCTTC.

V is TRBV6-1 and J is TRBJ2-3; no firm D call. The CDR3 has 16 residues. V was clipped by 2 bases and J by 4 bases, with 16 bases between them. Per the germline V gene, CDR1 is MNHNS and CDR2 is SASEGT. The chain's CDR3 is CASSEQRRIKSDTQYF. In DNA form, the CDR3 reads TGTGCCAGCAGTGAACAAAGACGTATAAAGTCAGATACGCAGTATTTT.

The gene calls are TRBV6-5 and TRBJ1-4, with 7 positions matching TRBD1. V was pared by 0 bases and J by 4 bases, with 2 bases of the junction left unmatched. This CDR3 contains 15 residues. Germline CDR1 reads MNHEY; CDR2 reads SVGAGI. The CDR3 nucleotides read TGTGCCAGCAGTTACTCGAACAGGGGTAATGAAAAACTGTTTTTT. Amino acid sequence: CASSYSNRGNEKLFF.

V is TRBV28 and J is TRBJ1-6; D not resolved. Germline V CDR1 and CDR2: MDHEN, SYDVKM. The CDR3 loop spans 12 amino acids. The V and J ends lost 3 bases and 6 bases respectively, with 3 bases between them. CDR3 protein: CASSLSNSPLHF. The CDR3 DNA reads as TGTGCCAGCAGTTTGAGTAATTCACCCCTCCACTTT.

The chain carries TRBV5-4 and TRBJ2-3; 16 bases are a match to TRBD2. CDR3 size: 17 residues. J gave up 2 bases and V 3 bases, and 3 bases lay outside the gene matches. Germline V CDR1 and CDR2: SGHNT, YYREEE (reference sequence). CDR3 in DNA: TGTGCCAGCAGCTCGGGACTAGCGGGGGGGATCACAGATACGCAGTATTTT. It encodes CASSSGLAGGITDTQYF. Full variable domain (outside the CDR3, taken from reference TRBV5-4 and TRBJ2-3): ETGVTQSPTHLIKTRGQQVTLRCSSQSGHNTVSWYQQALGQGPQFIFQYYREEENGRGNFPPRFSGLQFPNYSSELNVNALELDDSALYLCASSSGLAGGITDTQYFGPGTRLTVL.

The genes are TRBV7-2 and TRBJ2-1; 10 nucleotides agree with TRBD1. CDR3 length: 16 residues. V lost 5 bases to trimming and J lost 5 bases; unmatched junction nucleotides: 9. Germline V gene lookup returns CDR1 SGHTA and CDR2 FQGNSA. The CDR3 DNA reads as TGTGCCAGCAGCCCTGAGAGGGACAGGGGTAACAATGAGCAGTTCTTC. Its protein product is CASSPERDRGNNEQFF. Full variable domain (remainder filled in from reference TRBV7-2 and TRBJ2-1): GAGVSQSPSNKVTEKGKDVELRCDPISGHTALYWYRQSLGQGLEFLIYFQGNSAPDKSGLPSDRFSAERTGGSVSTLTIQRTQQEDSAVYLCASSPERDRGNNEQFFGPGTRLTVL.

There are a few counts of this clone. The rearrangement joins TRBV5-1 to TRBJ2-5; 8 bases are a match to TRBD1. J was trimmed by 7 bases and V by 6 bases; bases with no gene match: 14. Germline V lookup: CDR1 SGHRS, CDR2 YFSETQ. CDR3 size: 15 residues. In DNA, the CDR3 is TGCGCCAGCAACCCTTCCACGACAGGGGATGGGACCCAGTACTTC. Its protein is CASNPSTTGDGTQYF.

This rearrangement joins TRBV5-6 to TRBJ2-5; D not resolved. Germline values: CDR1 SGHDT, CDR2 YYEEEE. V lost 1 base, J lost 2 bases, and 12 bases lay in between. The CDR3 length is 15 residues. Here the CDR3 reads CASSLYVAVQETQYF. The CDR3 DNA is TGTGCCAGCAGCTTGTACGTAGCAGTTCAAGAGACCCAGTACTTC.

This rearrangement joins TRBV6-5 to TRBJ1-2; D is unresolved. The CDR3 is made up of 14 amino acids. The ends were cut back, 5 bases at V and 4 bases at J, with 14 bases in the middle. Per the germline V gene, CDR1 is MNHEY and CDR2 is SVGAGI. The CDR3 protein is CASSPIGGFYGYTF. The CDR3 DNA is TGTGCCAGCAGTCCCATCGGAGGATTCTATGGCTACACCTTC.

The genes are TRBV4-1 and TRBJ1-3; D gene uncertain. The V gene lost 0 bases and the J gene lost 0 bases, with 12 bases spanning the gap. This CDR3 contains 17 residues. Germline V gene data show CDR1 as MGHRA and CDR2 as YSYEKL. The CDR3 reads CASSQEIGGSSGNTIYF. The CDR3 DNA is TGCGCCAGCAGCCAAGAGATCGGCGGATCCTCTGGAAACACCATATATTTT.